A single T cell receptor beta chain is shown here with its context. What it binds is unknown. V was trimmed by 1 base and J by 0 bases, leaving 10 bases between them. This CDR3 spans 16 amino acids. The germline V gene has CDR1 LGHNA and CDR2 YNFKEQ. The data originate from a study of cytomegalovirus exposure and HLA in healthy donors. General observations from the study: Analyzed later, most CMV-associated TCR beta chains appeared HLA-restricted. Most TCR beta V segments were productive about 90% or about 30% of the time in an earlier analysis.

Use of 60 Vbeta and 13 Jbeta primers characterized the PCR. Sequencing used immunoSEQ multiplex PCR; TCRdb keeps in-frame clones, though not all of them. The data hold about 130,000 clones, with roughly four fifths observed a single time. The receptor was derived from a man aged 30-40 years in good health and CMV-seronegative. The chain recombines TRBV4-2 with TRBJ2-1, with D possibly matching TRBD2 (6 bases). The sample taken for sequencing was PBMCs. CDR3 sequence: CASSQVLGSSYNEQFF. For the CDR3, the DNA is TGTGCCAGCAGCCAAGTTCTCGGGAGCTCCTACAATGAGCAGTTCTTC.